This T cell receptor beta chain is drawn from a study of T cell repertoires in cytomegalovirus infection. Study in general: The public TCR beta signatures pointed to both CMV infection and matching HLA type.

This CDR3 has 18 residues. CDR1 and CDR2 (germline): SGHVT, SQSDAQ. The ends were cut back, 4 bases at V and 2 bases at J, with 18 bases in the middle. Via MiXCR, TCRdb re-called the reads, giving one row per CDR3 protein. In the table there are tens of thousands of distinct CDR3 sequences, around half of which are singletons. With regard to this clonotype: The target antigen is unknown.

The V call is TRBV7-4, the J call TRBJ2-6; TRBD1 is a possible D gene (5 bases). The specimen was CD8+ T cells from cultured PBMCs, collected from culture after CMV antigen stimulation. This receptor was identified in a human donor in good health (CMV status not recorded). Some clones in this sample may be carry-over from other donors' samples. CDR3 sequence reads: CASSSDRARVTGANVLTF. The CDR3 nucleotides are TGTGCCAGCAGCTCCGACCGGGCCAGGGTAACTGGGGCCAACGTCCTGACTTTC.